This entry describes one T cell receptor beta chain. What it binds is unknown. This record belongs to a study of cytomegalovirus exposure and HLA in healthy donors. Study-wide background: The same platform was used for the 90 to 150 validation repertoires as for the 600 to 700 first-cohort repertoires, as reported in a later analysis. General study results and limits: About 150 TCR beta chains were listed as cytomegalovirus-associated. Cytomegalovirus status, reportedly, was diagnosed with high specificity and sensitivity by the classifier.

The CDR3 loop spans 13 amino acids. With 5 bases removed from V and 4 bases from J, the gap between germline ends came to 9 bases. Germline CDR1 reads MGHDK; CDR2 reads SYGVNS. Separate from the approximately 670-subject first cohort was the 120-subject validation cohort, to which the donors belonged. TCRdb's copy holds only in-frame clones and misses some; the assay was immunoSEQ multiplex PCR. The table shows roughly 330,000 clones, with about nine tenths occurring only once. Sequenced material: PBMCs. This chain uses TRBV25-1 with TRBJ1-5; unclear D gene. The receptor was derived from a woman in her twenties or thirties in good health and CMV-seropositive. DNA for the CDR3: TGTGCCAGCAGTAAGAAGGAAAATCAGCCCCAGCATTTT. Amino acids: CASSKKENQPQHF.